This TCR beta chain was found in a study of blood T cells in healthy people across ages (dated by TCRdb to the mid-2010s). Background on the whole study: In model experiments, roughly one uniquely barcoded TCR beta cDNA molecule per two T cells was captured by template switching. The study measured age-related changes in TCR beta repertoire diversity using deep sequencing normalized with unique cDNA molecular identifiers. The donors were divided into four age groups: young (average about 16 years), middle-aged (approximately 39), aged (about 60) and long-lived (nearly 85). Donors of different ages were randomly distributed across sequencing lanes to avoid experimental bias. The study analyzed two additional independent replicas of 1 million unique cDNA reads from the same blood draw for two donors, one aged 18 to 29 and one aged 80 or older.

With respect to this clonotype: Its antigen is currently not known. No quality values exist for individual bases; no much larger clone is one base distant.

Library prep was done by 5' RACE. The run used an Illumina HiSeq 2500. A second roughly 6 to 12 cycle PCR used a sample-barcoded 5' primer and a J-beta primer mix. A unique molecular identifier was introduced onto each TCR beta cDNA molecule by a template-switch 5' adaptor carrying 12 random nucleotides. At least 3 million CDR3-containing paired-end reads were obtained from each sample. First-strand cDNA synthesis was performed from all RNA using the Mint cDNA synthesis kit, with priming by a TRBC-specific oligonucleotide. Following uracil-DNA glycosylase treatment, a first 18-cycle PCR with universal primers M1SS and BC2_uni_R was performed on all cDNA. The original pipeline was this. For normalization, 1 million high-quality reads, each with a distinct molecular identifier, were randomly selected from each sample. Reads with shared molecular identifiers were discarded instead of being binned into consensus sequences. MiTCR, with a Q25 quality threshold and the strictest error-elimination algorithm, was used for CDR3 identification, clonotype clustering and error correction. A nonparametric unseen species model using Euler transformation provided a lower-bound estimate of total TCR beta diversity. In TCRdb, the public reads were trimmed at Q25 with fastp and aligned with MiXCR, with productive beta chains retained. All rows with the same CDR3 protein become a single entry with the most common DNA and genes. TCRdb, not the authors, supplied the V and J calls. The sample records roughly 1.6 million distinct CDR3 sequences, around 35% of which are singletons. About 11% of the sample comes from the top ten.

The study at large found these results: Because the CMV infection status of the donors was unknown, age-related changes in expanded clonotypes may potentially have been confounded. As age increased, observed TCR beta diversity per million T cells dropped in a roughly linear way, and a significant reduction was already evident by age 40. Estimates of total diversity from one million sequenced T cells were regarded as lower bounds and underestimates. Compared with the aged group, more naive CD4+ T cells, fewer expanded clones and increased TCR diversity were shown by the long-lived group, suggesting age selection. Conclusive comparison of naive and antigen-experienced compartments was prevented by the profiling of bulk unsorted PBMCs. Observed TCR beta diversity correlated strongly with the percentage of naive T cells measured by flow cytometry.

For CDR1 and CDR2, the germline V gene (reference sequence) lists MNHEY and SMNVEV. From its cysteine to its phenylalanine, the CDR3 spans 12 amino acids. The retained sequence is limited to the CDR3, 36 bases, with the frame set at the first base. V is clipped by 6 bases and J by 8 bases, and the sequence between their germline boundaries is 13 bases long. The donors were roughly 40 Caucasian individuals from Russia, aged roughly 6 to 95 years, who were systemically healthy. Each donor gave ten milliliters of peripheral blood, collected into EDTA-treated Vacutainer tubes. Ficoll-Paque density-gradient centrifugation was used to isolate PBMCs, with at least 6 million obtained per sample. Trizol reagent was used to extract total RNA from the PBMCs, yielding at least 6 micrograms per sample. For every donor, flow cytometry on a PBMC aliquot measured the percentage of naive CD45RAhigh/CD27high T cells.

The sample consisted of blood. This clonotype was sampled from a woman aged 25 to 39 in good health. The chain joins TRBV27 to TRBJ1-2; TRBD1 is perhaps the D gene, given 5 matching bases. At the DNA level, the sequence is TGTGCCAGCAGCCAAGGGGCCCAAGGCTACACCTTC. It is translated as CASSQGAQGYTF.